This TCR beta chain is drawn from a study of T-cell memory formation after mild COVID-19. TCR alpha and TCR beta cDNA libraries carrying sample barcodes and UMIs were produced by 5'RACE using constant-segment primers. TCRdb recomputed calls from the 5' RACE reads with MiXCR, one row per CDR3 protein. The table records 250,000 to 400,000 distinct CDR3 sequences, roughly an eighth of them present only once. This clonotype has only a few counts. Its cognate antigen is unknown. Notes on the study in general: Second-wave clones peaking on day 37 lacked confirmed SARS-CoV-2 specificity. Certain responding clones were present in pre-infection memory, suggesting participation of cross-reactive memory.

Source material: PBMCs or a T cell subset sorted from them (not recorded which). This TCR was sampled from a man between 18 and 29 years old who had mild COVID-19 (a few samples of this study predate the infection). Cell type and time point are not known.

The CDR3 sequence: CASSSLALDSYEQYF. The CDR3 bases are TGTGCCAGCAGCTCCCTAGCCCTGGACAGCTACGAGCAGTACTTC. The rearrangement uses TRBV7-9 and TRBJ2-7; D is possibly TRBD1 (6 bases). Germline loops: CDR1 SEHNR, CDR2 FQNEAQ (reference sequence). Trimming shortened V by 4 bases and J by 3 bases, and 16 bases separated the two germline ends. The CDR3 runs 15 residues. The full variable domain, rest sourced from reference TRBV7-9 and TRBJ2-7, is DTGVSQNPRHKITKRGQNVTFRCDPISEHNRLYWYRQTLGQGPEFLTYFQNEAQLEKSRLLSDRFSAERPKGSFSTLEIQRTEQGDSAMYLCASSSLALDSYEQYFGPGTRLTVT.